Reported below is one T cell receptor (beta chain). The sample comes from a study of blood T cell repertoires in COVID-19. Generated by immunoSEQ multiplex PCR, the TCRdb table keeps only in-frame clones and is missing some. Of some 48,000 clones listed, approximately 89% were seen once; the top ten hold roughly a quarter. The junction had 10 bases not matched to a gene; V was cut back by 1 base and J by 5 bases. Germline V gene data show CDR1 as SGHAT and CDR2 as FQNNGV. The CDR3 contains 17 residues. The chain combines TRBV11-2 with TRBJ2-5; 10 nucleotides line up with TRBD2. Specimen: peripheral blood. The sequence was obtained from a woman older than 75 with acute or convalescent COVID-19. The CDR3 spells CASSLARIAGGLETQYF. The CDR3 nucleotides are TGTGCCAGCAGCTTAGCCAGGATAGCGGGGGGTTTGGAGACCCAGTACTTC.